Below, 10 T cell receptor beta chains from the same sample are listed, as sequenced in a study of metastatic and nonmetastatic thyroid tumors. Every patient was untreated before thyroid surgery. With MiXCR, TCRdb reprocessed the PCR reads. In the table there are around 50,000 clones, 25% to 35% of which are singletons. The specimen sequenced was blood. All receptors come from a female donor with papillary thyroid cancer or a benign thyroid nodule (not recorded which). Some clones in this sample may be carry-over from other donors' samples.

The sample holds a few counts of this clone. Additional DNA sequences in this sample encode the identical CDR3. The chain carries TRBV24-1 and TRBJ2-2, with D possibly matching TRBD1 (5 bases). The CDR3 totals 14 residues. Trimming shortened V by 4 bases and J by 12 bases, and 17 bases separated the two germline ends. Germline V gene sequence: CDR1 KGHDR, CDR2 SFDVKD. The CDR3 DNA reads as TGTGCCACCAGTGACTCCCGAGACAGACTTAAGCTGTTTTTT. Translation: CATSDSRDRLKLFF.

The genes are TRBV30 and TRBJ1-1; 8 bases fit TRBD1. The CDR3 loop spans 15 amino acids. Trimming removed 4 bases from V and 1 base from J; junction bases left unmatched: 8. CDR1 and CDR2 (germline): GTSNPN, SVGIG (reference sequence). This CDR3 is CAWMDSGTGNTEAFF. In nucleotides, the CDR3 is TGTGCCTGGATGGACTCCGGGACAGGGAACACTGAAGCTTTCTTT.

This clone was observed a handful of times. This rearrangement joins TRBV6-5 to TRBJ1-1, with D maybe TRBD1 (5 bases). CDR1 MNHEY and CDR2 SVGAGI come from the germline V gene. The CDR3 is made up of 12 amino acids. Trimming took off 8 bases at V and 7 bases at J, with 14 bases between the two ends. In nucleotides, the CDR3 is TGTGCCAGCTATTACTGGGACGGTGAAGCTTTCTTT. Translating gives CASYYWDGEAFF.

This chain links TRBV20-1 with TRBJ2-3; no reliable D call. Germline assignment: CDR1 DFQATT and CDR2 SNEGSKA (reference sequence). The CDR3 is 17 amino acids. Trimming removed 0 bases from V and 0 bases from J, with 16 bases in between. The CDR3 DNA follows: TGCAGTGCTAGAGATCGGTGGATGCAAGCTAGCACAGATACGCAGTATTTT. This translates into CSARDRWMQASTDTQYF.

This clone has more than one count but fewer than ten. This chain links TRBV20-1 with TRBJ2-7; 7 bases are a match to TRBD2. The trim removed 5 bases at V and 5 bases at J, leaving 9 bases unmatched. Looked up from germline, CDR1 is DFQATT and CDR2 is SNEGSKA (reference sequence). This CDR3 contains 13 residues. CDR3 DNA sequence: TGCAGTGCTCCCGCCGGGACTAACCACGAGCAGTACTTC. Translated: CSAPAGTNHEQYF.

This clone appeared a few times. The chain links TRBV19 to TRBJ1-2, with a possible D match to TRBD1 (6 bases). V lost 0 bases and J 6 bases, leaving 14 bases between the germline ends. Germline loops: CDR1 LNHDA, CDR2 SQIVND (reference sequence). The CDR3 length is 15 residues. DNA of the CDR3: TGTGCCAGTAGTATAGATCAATACGGGGACAATGGCTACACCTTC. Residues: CASSIDQYGDNGYTF.

Sample share makes this clone medium-sized. This sequence joins TRBV7-2 and TRBJ1-2; 11 bases align to TRBD1. With 5 bases clipped from V and 8 bases from J, the junction kept 7 bases outside the gene matches. Looked up from germline, CDR1 is SGHTA and CDR2 is FQGNSA. The CDR3 is 14 residues long. The CDR3, as DNA: TGTGCCAGCAGCCGCCGGGACAGGGGGGACGGCTACACCTTC. Its protein product is CASSRRDRGDGYTF.

This sequence joins TRBV4-1 and TRBJ2-1; D is perhaps TRBD1 or TRBD2 (5 bases each). Germline V CDR1 and CDR2: MGHRA, YSYEKL. The V end lost 1 base, the J end lost 4 bases, and 5 bases lay between the germline ends. This CDR3 has 13 amino acids. Written as DNA, the CDR3 is TGCGCCAGCAGCCAAGGGGGGTACAATGAGCAGTTCTTC. This translates into CASSQGGYNEQFF.

This chain uses TRBV7-2 with TRBJ1-1, with 7 bases that match TRBD1. V was clipped by 5 bases and J by 4 bases; unmatched bases: 4. CDR1 SGHTA and CDR2 FQGNSA come from the germline V gene. This CDR3 has 13 amino acids. The CDR3 coding sequence is TGTGCCAGCAGCCCATACAGGGGCACTGAAGCTTTCTTT. This sequence encodes CASSPYRGTEAFF.

The J gene is TRBJ1-5, the V gene TRBV20-1, with TRBD1 matching 7 bases. The V gene end was trimmed by 1 base and the J gene end by 3 bases; junction bases not matched to a gene: 6. Germline loops: CDR1 DFQATT, CDR2 SNEGSKA (reference sequence). This CDR3 comprises 15 residues. Written as DNA, the CDR3 is TGCAGTGCTAGAGGGTCGGGACAGATCAATCAGCCCCAGCATTTT. Encoded protein: CSARGSGQINQPQHF.